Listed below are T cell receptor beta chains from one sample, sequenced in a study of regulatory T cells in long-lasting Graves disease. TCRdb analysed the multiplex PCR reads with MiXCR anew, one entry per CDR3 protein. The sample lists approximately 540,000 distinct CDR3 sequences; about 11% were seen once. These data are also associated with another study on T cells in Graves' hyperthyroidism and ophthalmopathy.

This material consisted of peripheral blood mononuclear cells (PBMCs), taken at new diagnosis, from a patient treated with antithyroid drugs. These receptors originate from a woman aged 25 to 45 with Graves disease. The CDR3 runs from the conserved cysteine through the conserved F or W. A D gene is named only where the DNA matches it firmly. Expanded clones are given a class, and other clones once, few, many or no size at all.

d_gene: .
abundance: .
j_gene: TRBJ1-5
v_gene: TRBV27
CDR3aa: CASSLYWGDSNQPQHF
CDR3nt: TGTGCCAGCAGTTTATATTGGGGCGATAGCAATCAGCCCCAGCATTTT

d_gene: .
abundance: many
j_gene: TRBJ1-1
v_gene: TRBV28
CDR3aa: CASSLLDREAFF
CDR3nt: TGTGCCAGCAGCTTACTCGACAGGGAAGCTTTCTTT

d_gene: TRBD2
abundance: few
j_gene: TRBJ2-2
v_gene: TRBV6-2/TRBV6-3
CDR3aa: CASRRAGPNTGELFF
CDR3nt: TGTGCCAGCAGACGAGCGGGACCTAACACCGGGGAGCTGTTTTTT

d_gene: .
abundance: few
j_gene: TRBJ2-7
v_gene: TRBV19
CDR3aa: CASRRTVEGYEQYF
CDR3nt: TGTGCCAGTAGACGGACAGTAGAGGGCTACGAGCAGTACTTC

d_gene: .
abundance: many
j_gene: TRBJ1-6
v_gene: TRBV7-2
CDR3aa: CASSLARRVNSPLHF
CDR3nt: TGTGCCAGCAGCTTAGCGCGGCGGGTTAATTCACCCCTCCACTTT

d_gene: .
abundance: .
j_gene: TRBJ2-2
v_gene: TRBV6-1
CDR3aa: CASSDLNTGELFF
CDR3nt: TGTGCCAGCAGTGACCTGAACACCGGGGAGCTGTTTTTT

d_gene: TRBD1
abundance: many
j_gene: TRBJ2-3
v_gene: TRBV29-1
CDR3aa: CSVGDRGWDTQYF
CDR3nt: TGCAGCGTGGGGGACAGGGGGTGGGATACGCAGTATTTT

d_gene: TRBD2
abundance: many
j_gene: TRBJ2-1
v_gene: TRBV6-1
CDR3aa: CASSPIRLSGPSNEQFF
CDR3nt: TGTGCCAGCAGTCCGATTCGTCTTAGCGGGCCCTCCAATGAGCAGTTCTTC

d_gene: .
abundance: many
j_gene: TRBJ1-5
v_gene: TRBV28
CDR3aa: CASSATGLLEPQHF
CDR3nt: TGTGCCAGCAGTGCTACAGGGCTTTTGGAGCCCCAGCATTTT

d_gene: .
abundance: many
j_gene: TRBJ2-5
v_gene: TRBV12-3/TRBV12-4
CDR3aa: CASSLNRQETQYF
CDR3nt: TGTGCCAGCAGTTTAAACCGCCAAGAGACCCAGTACTTC